Listed here are 15 T cell receptor beta chains from one sample, sequenced in a study of blood T cell repertoires in COVID-19. Here immunoSEQ multiplex PCR was the method, and the copy in TCRdb shows in-frame clones only, minus some. Among some 98,000 clones listed, approximately 86% were seen once. The sample taken for sequencing was peripheral blood. The receptors shown here come from a man aged 70 or older with active or convalescent COVID-19.

V and J are TRBV19 and TRBJ2-7; 8 bases match TRBD1. The V gene end was trimmed by 4 bases and the J gene end by 0 bases; junction bases not matched to a gene: 5. The CDR3 spans 15 residues. Germline V gene data show CDR1 as LNHDA and CDR2 as SQIVND (reference sequence). The CDR3 protein is CASSTTGTGSYEQYF. The CDR3 DNA reads as TGTGCCAGTAGTACCACCGGGACAGGCTCCTACGAGCAGTACTTC.

The chain has TRBV6-5 and TRBJ1-6; perhaps TRBD1 as D (6 bases). The germline CDR1 and CDR2 sequences are MNHEY and SVGAGI. Trimming pared 4 bases from V and 7 bases from J, leaving 14 bases between. The CDR3 has 15 amino acids. The CDR3 nucleotides are TGTGCCAGCAGTTTAGCCAGGGGTTGGAATTCACCCCTCCACTTT. Translation: CASSLARGWNSPLHF.

In this sample, this clone turned up once. The rearrangement uses TRBV2 and TRBJ1-2; 9 positions match TRBD1. The V gene end was trimmed by 4 bases and the J gene end by 5 bases; junction bases not matched to a gene: 14. Germline V gives CDR1 SNHLY, CDR2 FYNNEI. The CDR3 loop spans 17 amino acids. The CDR3 DNA reads TGTGCCAGCAGTGGGACAGGGGCCAGACTCGGGGTTTATGGCTACACCTTC. Protein sequence: CASSGTGARLGVYGYTF.

The chain uses TRBV27 and TRBJ1-1; 8 nucleotides match TRBD1. Germline V CDR1 and CDR2: MNHEY, SMNVEV (reference sequence). The CDR3 contains 15 residues. Trimming at V came to 6 bases and at J to 4 bases, leaving 10 bases not matched to a gene. CDR3 coding DNA: TGTGCCAGCAGCTTGGACCGGGACAGGCGCACTGAAGCTTTCTTT. Protein product: CASSLDRDRRTEAFF.

This chain uses TRBV27 with TRBJ1-3, with D unclear. Trimming left V 5 bases short and J 0 bases short, with 11 bases between. The CDR3 has 15 amino acids. The germline V gene has CDR1 MNHEY and CDR2 SMNVEV (reference sequence). The CDR3 sequence is CASSPSLSSGNTIYF. CDR3 in DNA: TGTGCCAGCAGTCCCTCCCTGAGCTCTGGAAACACCATATATTTT.

The J gene is TRBJ2-4, the V gene TRBV7-2; perhaps TRBD1 as D (5 bases). CDR3 size: 16 residues. Trimming cost V 2 bases and J 0 bases, with 11 bases left between them. The germline V gene encodes CDR1 SGHTA and CDR2 FQGNSA. The CDR3: CASSLQGRLAKNIQYF. In DNA form, the CDR3 reads TGTGCCAGCAGCTTACAGGGTAGACTAGCCAAAAACATTCAGTACTTC.

V gene TRBV3-1 (or the pseudogene TRBV3-2) combines with J gene TRBJ2-1; D is possibly TRBD2 (6 bases). CDR3 length: 13 amino acids. V dropped 4 bases and J dropped 10 bases, with 14 bases sitting between them. Germline V gives CDR1 LGHDT, CDR2 YNNKEL (reference sequence). This CDR3 is CASSRRREGEQFF. For the CDR3, the DNA is TGTGCCAGCAGCCGTCGGAGGGAAGGGGAGCAGTTCTTC.

The rearrangement uses TRBV14 and TRBJ1-1; D unresolved. This CDR3 is 12 amino acids long. V gave up 1 base and J gave up 11 bases, with 11 bases separating them. The V gene's germline CDR1 is SGHDN and CDR2 FVKESK. The CDR3: CASSQGGRVAFF. The CDR3 DNA follows: TGTGCCAGCAGCCAAGGTGGGCGAGTTGCTTTCTTT.

V and J are TRBV19 and TRBJ2-7; TRBD1 is a possible D gene (6 bases). V was cut by 10 bases and J by 6 bases, with 19 bases left in between. This CDR3 is 13 amino acids long. Germline V gene sequence: CDR1 LNHDA, CDR2 SQIVND (reference sequence). CDR3 nucleotide sequence: TGTGCCACTAAAGCCGGGACAAGGGGCGAGCAGTACTTC. Its protein is CATKAGTRGEQYF.

The chain recombines TRBV5-6 with TRBJ2-5; 8 bases map to TRBD2. The CDR3 has 13 residues. Germline assignment: CDR1 SGHDT and CDR2 YYEEEE. V dropped 3 bases and J dropped 10; count of bases not matched to a gene: 8. The CDR3 spells CASSSYSAGGQYF. CDR3 in DNA: TGTGCCAGCAGCTCTTACTCGGCGGGGGGCCAGTACTTC.

This chain links TRBV9 with TRBJ1-2, with 7 bases aligning to TRBD1. Germline V gene lookup returns CDR1 SGDLS and CDR2 YYNGEE. The CDR3 runs 13 residues. Trimming cost V 3 bases and J 6 bases; bases outside gene matches: 5. CDR3 in amino acids: CASSGGQRDGYTF. In nucleotides, the CDR3 is TGTGCCAGCAGCGGGGGACAGCGGGATGGCTACACCTTC.

The chain links TRBV30 to TRBJ2-5; 10 nucleotides agree with TRBD1. The CDR3 is made up of 15 amino acids. CDR1 and CDR2 (germline): GTSNPN, SVGIG (reference sequence). Trimming took 0 bases from V and 7 from J; bases not matched to a gene: 8. The CDR3 sequence is CAWSVHDRGLVTQYF. CDR3 in DNA: TGTGCCTGGAGTGTACACGACAGGGGGCTTGTGACCCAGTACTTC.

The chain is built from TRBV5-1 and TRBJ2-3; 7 nucleotides match TRBD1. V lost 4 bases and J lost 3; bases outside the gene matches: 5. CDR1 is SGHRS, CDR2 YFSETQ, per germline. The CDR3 consists of 14 residues. This chain's CDR3 is CASSRQGLTDTQYF. DNA of the CDR3: TGCGCCAGCAGCCGACAGGGATTAACAGATACGCAGTATTTT.

The chain is built from TRBV9 and TRBJ1-2; D gene unclear. Germline V gene data show CDR1 as SGDLS and CDR2 as YYNGEE. The CDR3 is made up of 12 amino acids. Trimming removed 3 bases at V and 8 bases at J, with 11 bases between. The CDR3 nucleotides are TGTGCCAGCAGCGGCGAAGCCACGGGCTACACCTTC. Translated: CASSGEATGYTF.

The V call is TRBV7-2, the J call TRBJ2-7; 7 bases line up with TRBD1. CDR1 and CDR2 from the germline V gene are SGHTA and FQGNSA. The ends lost 0 bases at V and 5 bases at J; junction bases unmatched: 10. This CDR3 has 16 residues. The CDR3, as DNA: TGTGCCAGCAGCTTAGCAGTTGTGACAGGGAGACACGAGCAGTACTTC. Translated: CASSLAVVTGRHEQYF.